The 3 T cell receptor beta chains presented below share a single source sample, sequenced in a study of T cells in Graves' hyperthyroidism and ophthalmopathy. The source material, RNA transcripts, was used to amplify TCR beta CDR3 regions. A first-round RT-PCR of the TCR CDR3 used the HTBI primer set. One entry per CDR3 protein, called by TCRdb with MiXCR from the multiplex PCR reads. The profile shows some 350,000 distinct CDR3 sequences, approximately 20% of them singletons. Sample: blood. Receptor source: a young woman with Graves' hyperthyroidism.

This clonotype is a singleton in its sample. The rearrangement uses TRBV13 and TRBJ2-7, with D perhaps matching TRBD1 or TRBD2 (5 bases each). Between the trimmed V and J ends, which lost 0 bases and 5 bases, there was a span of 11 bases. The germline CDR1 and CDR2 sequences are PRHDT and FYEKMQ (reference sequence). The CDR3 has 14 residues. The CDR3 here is CASSLGGRDHEQYF. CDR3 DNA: TGTGCCAGCAGCTTAGGTGGCAGGGACCACGAGCAGTACTTC.

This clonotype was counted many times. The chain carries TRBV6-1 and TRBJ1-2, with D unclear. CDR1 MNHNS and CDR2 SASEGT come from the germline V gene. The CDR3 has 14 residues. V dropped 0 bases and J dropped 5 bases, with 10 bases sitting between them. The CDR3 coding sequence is TGTGCCAGCAGTGAAGCGCAGCTCGGTTATGGCTACACCTTC. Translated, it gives CASSEAQLGYGYTF.

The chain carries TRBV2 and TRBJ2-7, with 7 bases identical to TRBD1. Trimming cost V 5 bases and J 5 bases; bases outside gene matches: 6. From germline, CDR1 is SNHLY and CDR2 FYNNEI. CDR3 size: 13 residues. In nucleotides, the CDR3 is TGTGCCAGCAGTTTACAGGGGCGAGACGAGCAGTACTTC. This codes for CASSLQGRDEQYF. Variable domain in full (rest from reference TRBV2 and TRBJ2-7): EPEVTQTPSHQVTQMGQEVILRCVPISNHLYFYWYRQILGQKVEFLVSFYNNEISEKSEIFDDQFSVERPDGSNFTLKIRSTKLEDSAMYFCASSLQGRDEQYFGPGTRLTVT.